Included here is one T cell receptor (beta chain) sequence, with context. Looked up from germline, CDR1 is SEHNR and CDR2 is FQNEAQ (reference sequence). With V trimmed by 8 bases and J by 0 bases, 11 bases remained unmatched. The CDR3 runs 17 residues. The study made its TCR cDNA through 5'RACE template switching. That step introduced a universal primer site along with UMIs. Each CDR3 protein gets one entry after TCRdb re-called the 5' RACE reads with MiXCR. Among around 50,000 distinct CDR3 sequences listed, 5.5% to 7.5% were seen once. This entry is derived from a study of T cells after yellow fever vaccination. About the study: SMART-Seq v4 Ultra Low Input handled preparation of low-cell-number fractions. The study's findings and limits: Most primary-vaccination clones recurred post-booster (roughly 96% CD4, about 87% CD8).

This material consisted of PBMCs, either bulk or a sorted T-cell subset (CD4+, CD8+, memory, or dextramer-sorted; not recorded which), taken 45 days after the yellow fever booster vaccination. The TCR originated in a man under 40 who received the YFV17D yellow fever vaccine. This chain uses TRBV7-9 with TRBJ1-2; 11 bases match TRBD1. CDR3 residues: CASHSSGQGASNYGYTF. CDR3 bases: TGTGCCAGCCATTCTTCAGGACAGGGGGCTTCTAACTATGGCTACACCTTC.